This record concerns one T cell receptor (beta chain) sequence. These data come from a study of shared clonotypes between healthy human individuals. Turning to the study itself: Researchers assigned three CD4 naive, three CD4 memory, two CD8 naive and one CD8 memory plate to each donor.

The table came from immunoSEQ multiplex PCR; TCRdb's copy has only in-frame clones and leaves some out. The sample holds approximately 1.5 million clones, 95% to 99% seen once. The material sequenced was naive CD4+ T cells sorted from blood. Subset denoted: CD45RA+ positively selected. The source of this sequence is a man aged 25 to 45 in good health.

The CDR3: CSADQAGESYNEQFF. CDR3 bases: TGCAGCGCTGACCAAGCGGGCGAATCCTACAATGAGCAGTTCTTC. This chain links TRBV29-1 with TRBJ2-1; D possibly corresponds to TRBD2 (6 bases). CDR1 SQVTM and CDR2 ANQGSEA come from the germline V gene. The V end was cut by 7 bases, the J end by 1 base, with 17 bases between. The CDR3 runs to 15 residues.